These 26 T cell receptor beta chains share one sample of origin, sequenced in a study of T-cell reconstitution after alpha-beta-depleted transplantation in children. Unique molecular identifiers were incorporated during preparation of the TCRbeta library. TCRdb recomputed calls from the PCR reads with MiXCR, one row per CDR3 protein. This table has roughly 610,000 distinct CDR3 sequences, 10% to 13% appearing once. The specimen was PBMCs from the stem cell graft donor, collected from the stem cell graft. These TCRs come from a human donor who donated a stem cell graft to a child with acute myeloid leukemia.

A few counts support this clonotype. The chain uses TRBV6-2 or TRBV6-3 and TRBJ2-2, with D possibly TRBD2 on 5 matching bases. Trimming took off 7 bases at V and 7 bases at J, with 13 bases between the two ends. Germline CDR1 is MNHEY and CDR2 is SVGEGT. The CDR3 has 13 amino acids. The CDR3 DNA follows: TGTGCCAGCACAAACGGGGATAGCGGGGAGCTGTTTTTT. Its translation is CASTNGDSGELFF.

The chain combines TRBV6-1 with TRBJ1-4; D is undetermined. Germline V lookup: CDR1 MNHNS, CDR2 SASEGT. The CDR3 spans 14 residues. The V end was cut by 7 bases, the J end by 2 bases, with 11 bases between. The chain's CDR3 is CASTPRGTNEKLFF. CDR3 nucleotides: TGTGCCAGCACCCCCCGAGGGACTAATGAAAAACTGTTTTTT.

The V call is TRBV20-1, the J call TRBJ2-5; no clear D. The CDR3 length is 12 residues. Trimming removed 5 bases from V and 4 bases from J, with 11 bases in between. Germline CDR1 and CDR2: DFQATT and SNEGSKA (reference sequence). CDR3 amino acids: CSAPSGLETQYF. In nucleotides, the CDR3 is TGCAGTGCTCCTTCCGGCCTAGAGACCCAGTACTTC.

This clonotype was observed a handful of times. The CDR3 bases are TGTGCCTGGAGTGTCTACCTTCTCGAAAACACTGAAGCTTTCTTT. Its protein is CAWSVYLLENTEAFF. V gene TRBV30 combines with J gene TRBJ1-1; D not resolved. V shed 0 bases and J shed 2 bases, with 13 bases lying between them. The CDR3 has 15 residues. CDR1 is GTSNPN, CDR2 SVGIG, per germline (reference sequence).

This clonotype was counted at least ten times. The chain carries TRBV9 and TRBJ2-1; D gene uncertain. This CDR3 is built from 14 residues. The germline V gene has CDR1 SGDLS and CDR2 YYNGEE. The ends were cut back, 0 bases at V and 0 bases at J, with 4 bases in the middle. CDR3 in amino acids: CASSVVSSYNEQFF. In DNA, the CDR3 is TGTGCCAGCAGCGTAGTAAGCTCCTACAATGAGCAGTTCTTC.

As concerns this clonotype: With a much larger clone just one base away, this may be a read error. The chain recombines TRBV7-2 with TRBJ2-1; D could derive from TRBD1 or TRBD2 (5 bases each). The CDR3 is 15 residues long. The germline V and J ends were trimmed by 5 bases and 8 bases, with 19 bases remaining between them. Germline CDR1 is SGHTA and CDR2 is FQGNSA. DNA for the CDR3: TGTGCCAGCAGCCCACAGGAGGCTTCTTACTATGAGCAGTTCTTC. It codes for CASSPQEASYYEQFF.

The chain joins TRBV7-8 to TRBJ2-7; 9 nucleotides agree with TRBD2. Trimming at V came to 1 base and at J to 0 bases, leaving 4 bases not matched to a gene. This CDR3 is 16 amino acids long. Germline values: CDR1 SGHVS, CDR2 FQNEAQ. The CDR3: CASSLVLAGISYEQYF. The CDR3 nucleotides read TGTGCCAGCAGCTTAGTCCTAGCGGGAATCTCCTACGAGCAGTACTTC.

Many counts were recorded for this clonotype. The rearrangement links TRBV18 to TRBJ1-1; D call uncertain. The V gene lost 5 bases and the J gene lost 4 bases, with 11 bases spanning the gap. The germline gives CDR1 KGHSH, CDR2 LQKENI. The CDR3 is made up of 13 amino acids. The chain's CDR3 is CASSDYGGTEAFF. CDR3 DNA: TGTGCCAGCTCAGATTACGGTGGCACTGAAGCTTTCTTT.

This clonotype showed up many times. The J gene is TRBJ2-1, the V gene TRBV29-1; TRBD2 agrees at 9 bases. The germline CDR1 and CDR2 sequences are SQVTM and ANQGSEA. This CDR3 spans 15 amino acids. The V gene end was trimmed by 7 bases and the J gene end by 3 bases; junction bases not matched to a gene: 10. The CDR3 sequence is CSAPRGGGLYNEQFF. The CDR3 region has the DNA TGCAGCGCCCCGCGGGGGGGAGGGCTCTACAATGAGCAGTTCTTC.

With regard to this clonotype: This clone may be a read error of a much larger clone one base away. Given the absence of the conserved phenylalanine or tryptophan at the CDR3 end, a read error is likely. V gene TRBV6-1 combines with J gene TRBJ1-3; the D gene is possibly TRBD1 (6 bases). Between the trimmed V and J ends, which lost 5 bases and 0 bases, there was a span of 8 bases. Germline CDR1 is MNHNS and CDR2 is SASEGT. The CDR3 spans 14 residues. The CDR3 loop reads CASSRTVSGNTIYL. CDR3 nucleotides: TGTGCCAGCAGTCGGACAGTCTCTGGAAACACCATATATCTT.

This clonotype turned up a few times. The CDR3 sequence: CASSLSGSGYTF. CDR3 coding DNA: TGTGCCAGCAGTTTATCAGGGTCCGGCTACACCTTC. The chain couples TRBV27 to TRBJ1-2, with D unclear. V lost 0 bases, J lost 8 bases, and 7 bases lay in between. Germline assignment: CDR1 MNHEY and CDR2 SMNVEV (reference sequence). This CDR3 region has 12 residues.

This clonotype was seen a few times. The rearrangement uses TRBV6-1 and TRBJ2-1; D gene unclear. There are 14 residues in the CDR3. V gave up 6 bases and J gave up 8 bases, with 17 bases separating them. Looked up from germline, CDR1 is MNHNS and CDR2 is SASEGT. As DNA, the CDR3 is TGTGCCAGCAGCTCTAACCTACCGGGCGATGAGCAGTTCTTC. Translation: CASSSNLPGDEQFF.

A word on this clonotype: This could be a read error, since a much larger clone is one nucleotide away. The conserved final phenylalanine or tryptophan is absent from the CDR3, which likely points to a read error. The chain links TRBV27 to TRBJ2-1, with D possibly TRBD1 on 6 matching bases. V lost 2 bases to trimming and J lost 0 bases, with 11 bases between them. CDR3 length equals 16 residues. Looked up from germline, CDR1 is MNHEY and CDR2 is SMNVEV (reference sequence). The CDR3 here is CASSLNRAPSYNEQFS. Here the CDR3 DNA reads TGTGCCAGCAGTTTAAACAGGGCACCCTCCTACAATGAGCAGTTCTCC.

The chain joins TRBV28 to TRBJ2-1; TRBD1 might be the D (6 bases). Per germline, CDR1 MDHEN and CDR2 SYDVKM. This CDR3 is built from 13 residues. Trimming took 8 bases from V and 8 from J, leaving 16 bases between them. The CDR3 sequence is CASQYRVNHEQFF. CDR3 coding DNA: TGTGCCAGCCAATACAGGGTTAACCATGAGCAGTTCTTC.

This clonotype was counted at least ten times. The V call is TRBV14, the J call TRBJ2-7, with 7 bases that match TRBD1. CDR3 length: 17 amino acids. From germline, CDR1 is SGHDN and CDR2 FVKESK. Trimming cost V 0 bases and J 1 base; bases outside gene matches: 9. This chain's CDR3 is CASSQEYRDSLSYEQYF. As DNA, the CDR3 is TGTGCCAGCAGCCAAGAATACAGGGACAGCTTGTCCTACGAGCAGTACTTC.

This clonotype was detected many times. The chain carries TRBV14 and TRBJ2-3; no firm D call. Trimming stripped 3 bases from V and 4 bases from J, with 5 bases between. The CDR3 is 12 amino acids. Germline values: CDR1 SGHDN, CDR2 FVKESK. The CDR3 loop reads CASSHGPDTQYF. The DNA for the CDR3 is TGTGCCAGCAGCCACGGCCCAGATACGCAGTATTTT.

In this sample, this clonotype turned up a few times. The V call is TRBV3-1, the J call TRBJ2-2; tentatively, D is TRBD2 (6 bases). The CDR3 loop spans 16 amino acids. V lost 1 base to trimming and J lost 4 bases, with 13 bases between them. Germline V CDR1 and CDR2: LGHDT, YNNKEL (reference sequence). CDR3 loop: CASSQGSLRGTGELFF. The CDR3 DNA reads TGTGCCAGCAGCCAAGGGTCCCTGCGGGGCACCGGGGAGCTGTTTTTT.

The table lists this clonotype with many counts. V usage is TRBV12-3 or TRBV12-4 and J usage is TRBJ2-1; the D gene is possibly TRBD2 (6 bases). The CDR3 runs 12 residues. V was trimmed by 3 bases and J by 9 bases, leaving 9 bases between them. CDR3 nucleotide sequence: TGTGCCAGCAGTTTGGGGGGAGTTGAGCAGTTCTTC. It codes for CASSLGGVEQFF.

This clonotype came up a few times. The chain uses TRBV28 and TRBJ2-7; the D gene is possibly TRBD1 (7 bases). Trimming took off 5 bases at V and 1 base at J, with 12 bases between the two ends. The germline CDR1 and CDR2 sequences are MDHEN and SYDVKM. The CDR3 totals 14 residues. This chain's CDR3 is CASSAQGRSYEQYF. In DNA, the CDR3 is TGTGCCAGCAGTGCACAGGGGAGGTCCTACGAGCAGTACTTC.

The gene calls are TRBV6-2 or TRBV6-3 and TRBJ2-2, with 7 bases identical to TRBD2. Germline V lookup: CDR1 MNHEY, CDR2 SVGEGT. V was pared by 5 bases and J by 1 base, with 4 bases of the junction left unmatched. The CDR3 has 15 residues. The CDR3, as DNA: TGTGCCAGCAGTGTATCTAGCGGGAACACCGGGGAGCTGTTTTTT. Protein product: CASSVSSGNTGELFF.

This chain connects TRBV24-1 to TRBJ2-5; maybe TRBD2 (6 bases). Germline V lookup: CDR1 KGHDR, CDR2 SFDVKD. This CDR3 spans 14 amino acids. Trimming removed 9 bases at V and 3 bases at J, with 16 bases between. The CDR3 bases are TGTGCCACCTCGAATCGGGGCGGGGAAGAGACCCAGTACTTC. Amino acids: CATSNRGGEETQYF.

The chain carries TRBV20-1 and TRBJ2-1; TRBD2 aligns across 13 bases. The CDR3 runs to 23 residues. Trimming cost V 0 bases and J 3 bases; bases outside gene matches: 23. Germline V gene lookup returns CDR1 DFQATT and CDR2 SNEGSKA (reference sequence). Here the CDR3 reads CSAREGGAGGRLAGGLDYNEQFF. In DNA form, the CDR3 reads TGCAGTGCTAGAGAGGGGGGGGCAGGGGGCAGACTAGCGGGAGGTCTCGACTACAATGAGCAGTTCTTC.

This rearrangement joins TRBV29-1 to TRBJ1-2; 10 nucleotides align to TRBD1. V lost 4 bases to trimming and J lost 4 bases; unmatched junction nucleotides: 12. The CDR3 consists of 16 residues. Per germline, CDR1 SQVTM and CDR2 ANQGSEA. The CDR3 DNA sequence: TGCAGCGTTGGGGCCTTGGGGACAGGGGCCTTCTATGGCTACACCTTC. Translation gives CSVGALGTGAFYGYTF.

The V gene is TRBV4-3, the J gene TRBJ2-1; a possible D gene is TRBD1 (6 bases). Trimming removed 1 base from V and 5 bases from J, with 12 bases in between. Germline V CDR1 and CDR2: LGHNA, YSLEER. The CDR3 covers 15 residues. The CDR3 here is CASSQGQTGNNEQFF. CDR3 DNA sequence: TGCGCCAGCAGCCAAGGGCAAACAGGGAACAATGAGCAGTTCTTC.

CDR3: CSVLGGDEQYF. In DNA form, the CDR3 reads TGCAGCGTTCTAGGGGGCGACGAGCAGTACTTC. The V gene is TRBV29-1, the J gene TRBJ2-7, with 7 bases that match TRBD1. The CDR3 totals 11 residues. V dropped 5 bases and J dropped 5; count of bases not matched to a gene: 3. Germline V CDR1 and CDR2: SQVTM, ANQGSEA.

This clonotype showed up just a few times. The chain couples TRBV20-1 to TRBJ1-1; D uncertain. The CDR3 covers 12 residues. With 0 bases removed from V and 3 bases from J, the gap between germline ends came to 5 bases. Germline-derived CDR1 and CDR2 are DFQATT and SNEGSKA (reference sequence). The DNA of the CDR3 is TGCAGTGCTAGAGACCCCTACACTGAAGCTTTCTTT. Amino acids: CSARDPYTEAFF.